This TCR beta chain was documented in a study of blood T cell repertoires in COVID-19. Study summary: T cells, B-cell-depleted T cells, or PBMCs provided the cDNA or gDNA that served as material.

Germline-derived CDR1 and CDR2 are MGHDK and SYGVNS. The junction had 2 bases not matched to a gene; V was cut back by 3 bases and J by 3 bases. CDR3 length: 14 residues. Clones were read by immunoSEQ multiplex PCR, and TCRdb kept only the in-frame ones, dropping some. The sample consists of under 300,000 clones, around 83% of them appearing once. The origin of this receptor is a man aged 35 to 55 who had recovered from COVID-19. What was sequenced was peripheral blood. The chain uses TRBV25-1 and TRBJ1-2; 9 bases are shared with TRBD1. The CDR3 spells CASSETGGDYGYTF. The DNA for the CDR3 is TGTGCCAGCAGTGAGACAGGGGGGGACTATGGCTACACCTTC.